The rows below give T cell receptor beta chains drawn from one sample of a study of T cells in Graves' hyperthyroidism and ophthalmopathy. Via MiXCR, TCRdb re-called the multiplex PCR reads, giving one row per CDR3 protein. The table shows hundreds of thousands of distinct CDR3 sequences, with more than 11% occurring only once. The sequenced sample consisted of blood. The receptors were sampled from a woman aged 25 to 39 with Graves' hyperthyroidism that later progressed to Graves' ophthalmopathy. CDR3s include the opening cysteine and the closing phenylalanine or tryptophan.

>TRBJ1-1|15|TRBV5-6
CASSLVVGWDTEAFF
>TRBJ2-1|14|TRBV29-1
CSVGGGPAYNEQFF
>TRBJ2-3|15|TRBV29-1
CSVAPGQANTDTQYF
>TRBJ1-5|16|TRBV19
CASSIDQGRAWQPQHF
>TRBJ2-3|14|TRBV9
CASSARSLTDTQYF
>TRBJ2-3|13|TRBV7-9
CASSPGFPDTQYF
>TRBJ2-1|16|TRBV24-1
CATSAATRDAYNEQFF
>TRBJ2-3|13|TRBV27
CASTPHSTDTQYF
>TRBJ1-1|14|TRBV11-2
CASSLGAGEVEAFF
>TRBJ2-5|15|TRBV20-1
CSARPGQGAIETQYF
>TRBJ2-1|16|TRBV11-1
CASSLRGGGSYNEQFF
>TRBJ2-7|12|TRBV20-1
CSARDSPYEQYF